Below, 15 T cell receptor beta chains from the same sample are listed, as sequenced in a study of beta chain features in type 1 diabetes. Every bit of the isolated RNA underwent reverse transcription, so sequencing read expressed TCRB transcripts. Data came from immunoSEQ multiplex PCR; TCRdb stores just in-frame clones and leaves some out. The repertoire has around 150,000 clones, around 8% of them found once; the top ten carry less than 0.85%. The source material was central memory CD4+ T cells from blood. The source of these receptors is a man between 18 and 29 years old in good health.

The rearrangement uses TRBV14 and TRBJ1-2; no reliable D call. Trimming shortened V by 2 bases and J by 8 bases, and 12 bases separated the two germline ends. Germline V gives CDR1 SGHDN, CDR2 FVKESK. The CDR3 spans 13 residues. CDR3: CASSQTDSGGYTF. CDR3 sequence (DNA): TGTGCCAGCAGCCAAACGGATTCGGGAGGCTACACCTTC.

This clone was detected ten times or more. This chain links TRBV15 with TRBJ2-3; possibly TRBD1 for D (6 bases). Germline assignment: CDR1 LNHNV and CDR2 YYDKDF (reference sequence). V was cut by 1 base and J by 0 bases, with 11 bases left in between. The CDR3 extends over 16 amino acids. The CDR3, as DNA: TGTGCCACCAGCAGAGGATCTCAGGGGAGCACAGATACGCAGTATTTT. The encoded protein is CATSRGSQGSTDTQYF.

This clone was seen a handful of times. This chain uses TRBV19 with TRBJ2-7; TRBD1 agrees at 8 bases. The V gene's germline CDR1 is LNHDA and CDR2 SQIVND (reference sequence). The CDR3 runs to 14 residues. Trimming removed 5 bases from V and 2 bases from J; junction bases left unmatched: 5. The CDR3 sequence is CASSERDRPYEQYF. The CDR3 region has the DNA TGTGCCAGTAGTGAGAGGGACAGGCCCTACGAGCAGTACTTC.

This clone was counted a few times. The chain employs TRBV27 and TRBJ2-4, with TRBD2 as a possible D gene (6 bases). CDR1 MNHEY and CDR2 SMNVEV come from the germline V gene (reference sequence). The CDR3 loop spans 15 amino acids. V lost 3 bases and J 1 base, leaving 10 bases between the germline ends. The CDR3 coding sequence is TGTGCCAGCAGTTTGTGGGCGGGGGCCAAAAACATTCAGTACTTC. It is translated as CASSLWAGAKNIQYF.

This chain uses TRBV6-1 with TRBJ2-7; D gene unclear. Germline V CDR1 and CDR2: MNHNS, SASEGT. V was cut by 4 bases and J by 0 bases, with 7 bases left in between. The CDR3 runs 13 residues. In DNA form, the CDR3 reads TGTGCCAGCAGTGGAGCCCTCTCCTACGAGCAGTACTTC. This gives the protein CASSGALSYEQYF.

A remark on this clone: Other DNA sequences in this sample translate to the same CDR3. DNA for the CDR3: TGCAGCGTCACAACAGGGGGCAATCAGCCCCAGCATTTT. Translated, it gives CSVTTGGNQPQHF. The chain employs TRBV29-1 and TRBJ1-5; the match to TRBD1 covers 7 bases. CDR1 is SQVTM and CDR2 is ANQGSEA in the germline V gene. V lost 6 bases to trimming and J lost 2 bases; unmatched junction nucleotides: 4. This CDR3 has 13 residues.

This clone was observed a handful of times. The rearrangement joins TRBV6-5 to TRBJ2-6; D is unresolved. Germline-derived CDR1 and CDR2 are MNHEY and SVGAGI. Deletions cut 6 bases from V and 0 bases from J, with 6 bases between. CDR3 length: 14 amino acids. The CDR3: CASSQNSGANVLTF. DNA for the CDR3: TGTGCCAGCAGCCAGAACTCTGGGGCCAACGTCCTGACTTTC.

The sample holds many counts of this clone. The V and J genes are TRBV7-9 and TRBJ2-7; 7 bases are shared with TRBD1. Germline loops: CDR1 SEHNR, CDR2 FQNEAQ (reference sequence). The ends lost 5 bases at V and 5 bases at J; junction bases unmatched: 3. The CDR3 loop spans 12 amino acids. The CDR3 sequence is CASSRDRDEQYF. The DNA for the CDR3 is TGTGCCAGCAGCCGTGACAGGGACGAGCAGTACTTC.

This clone was seen a few times. The gene calls are TRBV7-6 and TRBJ2-5; the match to TRBD1 covers 9 bases. The CDR3 length is 14 residues. The V segment lost 4 bases and the J segment 4 bases; nucleotides outside the gene matches: 4. Germline V gene sequence: CDR1 SGHVS, CDR2 FNYEAQ. CDR3 loop: CASSSMTGGETQYF. The CDR3 nucleotides are TGTGCCAGCAGCTCAATGACAGGGGGAGAGACCCAGTACTTC. The entire variable domain, with the rest obtained from reference TRBV7-6 and TRBJ2-5, is as follows: GAGVSQSPRYKVTKRGQDVALRCDPISGHVSLYWYRQALGQGPEFLTYFNYEAQQDKSGLPNDRFSAERPEGSISTLTIQRTEQRDSAMYRCASSSMTGGETQYFGPGTRLLVL.

This clone was counted at least ten times. V and J are TRBV7-3 and TRBJ2-5; no clear D. V lost 4 bases and J lost 5, with 11 bases in between. CDR1 and CDR2 from the germline V gene are SGHTA and FQGTGA. The CDR3 runs to 13 residues. Here the CDR3 DNA reads TGTGCCAGCAGCTCCCCAGTCCCTGAGACCCAGTACTTC. It specifies CASSSPVPETQYF.

This clone was seen many times. The V gene is TRBV28, the J gene TRBJ2-1; TRBD2 agrees at 9 bases. CDR1 is MDHEN and CDR2 is SYDVKM in the germline V gene. Germline trimming cut 6 bases from V and 8 bases from J; bases unmatched to any gene: 8. There are 14 residues in the CDR3. For the CDR3, the DNA is TGTGCCAGCAGGGATAGCGGGAGTAGGGATGAGCAGTTCTTC. The encoded protein is CASRDSGSRDEQFF. Filled out from reference TRBV28 and TRBJ2-1, the complete variable domain reads DVKVTQSSRYLVKRTGEKVFLECVQDMDHENMFWYRQDPGLGLRLIYFSYDVKMKEKGDIPEGYSVSREKKERFSLILESASTNQTSMYLCASRDSGSRDEQFFGPGTRLTVL.

This clone has more than one count but fewer than ten. This chain links TRBV5-1 with TRBJ2-7; D may be TRBD1 (5 bases). V lost 0 bases, J lost 2 bases, and 9 bases lay in between. The germline V gene has CDR1 SGHRS and CDR2 YFSETQ. The length of the CDR3 is 14 residues. CDR3 sequence reads: CASSLVQEPYEQYF. CDR3 bases: TGCGCCAGCAGCTTGGTACAGGAACCCTACGAGCAGTACTTC.

This chain uses TRBV5-6 with TRBJ2-3; TRBD1 agrees at 7 bases. The CDR3 length is 15 residues. V lost 4 bases and J lost 6; bases outside the gene matches: 11. Per the germline V gene, CDR1 is SGHDT and CDR2 is YYEEEE. The CDR3 bases are TGTGCCAGCAGCGCTACAGGGGACCCCTCCGATACGCAGTATTTT. Its protein is CASSATGDPSDTQYF.

This clone was recorded a few times. The chain is built from TRBV18 and TRBJ2-5, with D tentatively TRBD2 (5 bases). In germline, CDR1 is KGHSH, CDR2 LQKENI. The CDR3 totals 14 residues. Between the trimmed V and J ends, which lost 0 bases and 5 bases, there was a span of 10 bases. CDR3 bases: TGTGCCAGCTCACCACCGGGAGTTCGGGAGACCCAGTACTTC. It codes for CASSPPGVRETQYF.

This clone has just a few counts. The genes are TRBV5-1 and TRBJ1-2, with TRBD1 matching 8 bases. The CDR3 has 14 residues. Trimming removed 4 bases from V and 8 bases from J; junction bases left unmatched: 10. CDR1 is SGHRS, CDR2 YFSETQ, per germline. The CDR3 sequence is CASSEGQAQGGYTF. CDR3 in DNA: TGCGCCAGCAGCGAGGGACAGGCCCAGGGAGGCTACACCTTC.